These T cell receptor beta chains were read from a single sample in a study of beta chain features in type 1 diabetes. Some clones are missing from TCRdb's copy, which holds only in-frame ones; the method was immunoSEQ multiplex PCR. The sample shows fewer than 900,000 clones, roughly a sixth of them seen only once. The material sequenced was naive CD4+ T cells from blood. The receptors derive from a woman between 18 and 29 years old in good health. Each CDR3 is given with its conserved first and last residue. A D gene is named only where the DNA matches it firmly. Expanded clones are given a class, and other clones once, few, many or no size at all.

d_gene: -
j_gene: TRBJ2-1
abundance: few
v_gene: TRBV19
CDR3aa: CASSIQATVSSYNEQFF
CDR3nt: TGTGCCAGTAGTATCCAGGCTACCGTGAGCTCCTACAATGAGCAGTTCTTC

d_gene: -
j_gene: TRBJ2-1
abundance: few
v_gene: TRBV7-2
CDR3aa: CASSLQGSRSYNEQFF
CDR3nt: TGTGCCAGCAGCTTACAGGGGTCCAGGTCCTACAATGAGCAGTTCTTC

d_gene: -
j_gene: TRBJ1-3
abundance: -
v_gene: TRBV7-2
CDR3aa: CASSLGTARSGNTIYF
CDR3nt: TGTGCCAGCAGCTTGGGTACAGCTCGCTCTGGAAACACCATATATTTT

d_gene: -
j_gene: TRBJ2-7
abundance: -
v_gene: TRBV14
CDR3aa: CASMGSRGFEREQYF
CDR3nt: TGTGCCAGCATGGGGAGTCGAGGCTTCGAGCGCGAGCAGTACTTC

d_gene: TRBD1
j_gene: TRBJ2-7
abundance: -
v_gene: TRBV9
CDR3aa: CASSPNPSGGEQHF
CDR3nt: TGTGCCAGCAGCCCCAATCCCTCAGGGGGCGAGCAGCACTTC

d_gene: -
j_gene: TRBJ1-2
abundance: -
v_gene: TRBV6-6
CDR3aa: CASSPTRGGSYGYTF
CDR3nt: TGTGCCAGCAGTCCCACCCGGGGGGGAAGCTATGGCTACACCTTC

d_gene: -
j_gene: TRBJ1-4
abundance: few
v_gene: TRBV28
CDR3aa: CASSSQGRGEKLFF
CDR3nt: TGTGCCAGCAGTTCACAGGGACGGGGTGAAAAACTGTTTTTT

d_gene: -
j_gene: TRBJ2-7
abundance: -
v_gene: TRBV6-6
CDR3aa: CASSYAGAYEQYF
CDR3nt: TGTGCCAGCAGTTACGCGGGGGCTTACGAGCAGTACTTC

d_gene: -
j_gene: TRBJ1-5
abundance: -
v_gene: TRBV11-3
CDR3aa: CASSPGQISNQPQHF
CDR3nt: TGTGCCAGCAGCCCCGGACAGATTAGCAATCAGCCCCAGCATTTT

d_gene: -
j_gene: TRBJ2-7
abundance: few
v_gene: TRBV28
CDR3aa: CASSEDQSAPYEQYF
CDR3nt: TGTGCCAGCAGTGAGGATCAGAGCGCTCCCTACGAGCAGTACTTC

d_gene: TRBD2
j_gene: TRBJ2-2
abundance: few
v_gene: TRBV4-3
CDR3aa: CASSLLAEHTNTGELFF
CDR3nt: TGCGCCAGCAGCCTACTAGCGGAGCACACGAACACCGGGGAGCTGTTTTTT

d_gene: -
j_gene: TRBJ1-2
abundance: few
v_gene: TRBV14
CDR3aa: CASSQVWEGPNGYTF
CDR3nt: TGTGCCAGCAGCCAAGTCTGGGAGGGGCCCAATGGCTACACCTTC

d_gene: -
j_gene: TRBJ2-5
abundance: few
v_gene: TRBV5-1
CDR3aa: CASSSQGYGRGETQYF
CDR3nt: TGCGCCAGCAGCTCCCAGGGGTACGGCCGGGGGGAGACCCAGTACTTC

d_gene: TRBD2
j_gene: TRBJ2-7
abundance: -
v_gene: TRBV10-3
CDR3aa: CAISVNQLAGGIYEQYF
CDR3nt: TGTGCCATCAGTGTAAATCAGTTAGCGGGAGGAATCTACGAGCAGTACTTC

d_gene: TRBD2
j_gene: TRBJ2-3
abundance: few
v_gene: TRBV5-6
CDR3aa: CASSLPGGVDTQYF
CDR3nt: TGTGCCAGCAGCTTACCGGGAGGGGTAGATACGCAGTATTTT

d_gene: -
j_gene: TRBJ1-1
abundance: -
v_gene: TRBV18
CDR3aa: CASSPQRDTEAFF
CDR3nt: TGTGCCAGCTCACCACAACGGGACACTGAAGCTTTCTTT

d_gene: TRBD2
j_gene: TRBJ2-1
abundance: -
v_gene: TRBV15
CDR3aa: CATSPHPLAGPYNEQFF
CDR3nt: TGTGCCACCAGCCCACACCCTTTAGCGGGACCCTACAATGAGCAGTTCTTC

d_gene: TRBD2
j_gene: TRBJ2-7
abundance: few
v_gene: TRBV7-2
CDR3aa: CASSLDAGGNEQYF
CDR3nt: TGTGCCAGCAGCTTAGATGCGGGAGGGAACGAGCAGTACTTC

d_gene: TRBD2
j_gene: TRBJ2-5
abundance: few
v_gene: TRBV7-3
CDR3aa: CASSPDGAGGRETQYF
CDR3nt: TGTGCCAGCAGCCCCGACGGAGCGGGAGGTCGGGAGACCCAGTACTTC

d_gene: -
j_gene: TRBJ2-7
abundance: few
v_gene: TRBV2
CDR3aa: CASSTTYEQYF
CDR3nt: TGTGCCAGCAGCACTACCTACGAGCAGTACTTC

d_gene: -
j_gene: TRBJ2-1
abundance: few
v_gene: TRBV27
CDR3aa: CASSLFSGLGYNEQFF
CDR3nt: TGTGCCAGCAGTTTATTTAGCGGCCTTGGGTACAATGAGCAGTTCTTC

d_gene: -
j_gene: TRBJ2-7
abundance: -
v_gene: TRBV5-1
CDR3aa: CASSLTSKGEQYF
CDR3nt: TGCGCCAGCAGCTTGACCTCCAAGGGCGAGCAGTACTTC

d_gene: -
j_gene: TRBJ1-2
abundance: -
v_gene: TRBV5-6
CDR3aa: CASSLLFGGSYGYTF
CDR3nt: TGTGCCAGCAGCTTGCTTTTTGGCGGAAGCTATGGCTACACCTTC

d_gene: TRBD2
j_gene: TRBJ2-3
abundance: -
v_gene: TRBV5-5
CDR3aa: CASSSTWTSGIGDTQYF
CDR3nt: TGTGCCAGCAGCTCCACCTGGACTAGCGGGATCGGAGATACGCAGTATTTT

d_gene: -
j_gene: TRBJ2-5
abundance: few
v_gene: TRBV5-6
CDR3aa: CASSFGRQETQYF
CDR3nt: TGTGCCAGCAGCTTCGGCAGACAAGAGACCCAGTACTTC

d_gene: -
j_gene: TRBJ2-5
abundance: -
v_gene: TRBV9
CDR3aa: CASSVSGRGETQYF
CDR3nt: TGTGCCAGCAGCGTATCGGGGAGAGGCGAGACCCAGTACTTC

d_gene: TRBD1
j_gene: TRBJ2-5
abundance: few
v_gene: TRBV28
CDR3aa: CASSPQGDLQETQYF
CDR3nt: TGTGCCAGCAGTCCACAGGGGGATCTCCAAGAGACCCAGTACTTC

d_gene: TRBD2
j_gene: TRBJ2-1
abundance: -
v_gene: TRBV5-4
CDR3aa: CASSLEGGRVGEQFF
CDR3nt: TGTGCCAGCAGCTTGGAAGGCGGGAGGGTCGGTGAGCAGTTCTTC

d_gene: TRBD2
j_gene: TRBJ2-5
abundance: -
v_gene: TRBV27
CDR3aa: CASSLKFSGRAETQYF
CDR3nt: TGTGCCAGCAGTTTAAAGTTTAGCGGGAGGGCCGAGACCCAGTACTTC

d_gene: TRBD1
j_gene: TRBJ1-3
abundance: -
v_gene: TRBV25-1
CDR3aa: CASSFDRGAGNTIYF
CDR3nt: TGTGCCAGCAGTTTTGACAGGGGTGCTGGAAACACCATATATTTT

d_gene: -
j_gene: TRBJ2-6
abundance: few
v_gene: TRBV11-2
CDR3aa: CASSLEWVPNVLTF
CDR3nt: TGTGCCAGCAGCTTAGAATGGGTGCCCAACGTCCTGACTTTC

d_gene: -
j_gene: TRBJ2-4
abundance: -
v_gene: TRBV7-3
CDR3aa: CASTRLAKNIQYF
CDR3nt: TGTGCCAGCACGCGGTTAGCCAAAAACATTCAGTACTTC

d_gene: -
j_gene: TRBJ1-1
abundance: -
v_gene: TRBV28
CDR3aa: CASKDHRVNTEAFF
CDR3nt: TGTGCCAGCAAGGACCACAGGGTGAACACTGAAGCTTTCTTT

d_gene: -
j_gene: TRBJ2-3
abundance: few
v_gene: TRBV6-1
CDR3aa: CASSEMGDTQYF
CDR3nt: TGTGCCAGCAGTGAAATGGGAGATACGCAGTATTTT

d_gene: TRBD1
j_gene: TRBJ1-5
abundance: -
v_gene: TRBV19
CDR3aa: CASSSAGTGVQPQHF
CDR3nt: TGTGCCAGTAGTAGCGCCGGGACAGGGGTTCAGCCCCAGCATTTT

d_gene: TRBD2
j_gene: TRBJ2-1
abundance: -
v_gene: TRBV10-3
CDR3aa: CAISASGRRTYNEQFF
CDR3nt: TGTGCCATCAGTGCTAGCGGGAGGAGGACCTACAATGAGCAGTTCTTC

d_gene: -
j_gene: TRBJ1-2
abundance: few
v_gene: TRBV7-3
CDR3aa: CASSTNLRAPGHYGYTF
CDR3nt: TGTGCCAGCAGCACGAACCTCCGGGCCCCGGGCCACTATGGCTACACCTTC

d_gene: -
j_gene: TRBJ2-7
abundance: few
v_gene: TRBV11-2
CDR3aa: CASSSPLSVTYEQYF
CDR3nt: TGTGCCAGCAGCTCCCCCCTTTCGGTCACCTACGAGCAGTACTTC

d_gene: -
j_gene: TRBJ2-1
abundance: few
v_gene: TRBV18
CDR3aa: CASSPEEWEQFF
CDR3nt: TGTGCCAGCTCACCGGAGGAATGGGAGCAGTTCTTC

d_gene: -
j_gene: TRBJ2-2
abundance: -
v_gene: TRBV19
CDR3aa: CASTYANTGELFF
CDR3nt: TGTGCCAGTACGTACGCGAACACCGGGGAGCTGTTTTTT

d_gene: -
j_gene: TRBJ2-6
abundance: -
v_gene: TRBV7-3
CDR3aa: CASSLQSAISGANVLTF
CDR3nt: TGTGCCAGCAGCTTACAGAGCGCCATCTCTGGGGCCAACGTCCTGACTTTC

d_gene: -
j_gene: TRBJ2-3
abundance: few
v_gene: TRBV5-4
CDR3aa: CASSPGTSITDTQYF
CDR3nt: TGTGCCAGCAGCCCGGGGACTTCTATTACAGATACGCAGTATTTT

d_gene: -
j_gene: TRBJ2-3
abundance: -
v_gene: TRBV5-1
CDR3aa: CASSTLGGTDTQYF
CDR3nt: TGCGCCAGCAGCACACTAGGCGGCACAGATACGCAGTATTTT

d_gene: TRBD2
j_gene: TRBJ2-1
abundance: -
v_gene: TRBV5-6
CDR3aa: CASSPPWTSGSNEQFF
CDR3nt: TGTGCCAGCAGCCCCCCGTGGACTAGCGGGAGCAATGAGCAGTTCTTC

d_gene: -
j_gene: TRBJ1-2
abundance: -
v_gene: TRBV7-2
CDR3aa: CASSLDTFGYTF
CDR3nt: TGTGCCAGCAGCCTCGACACGTTTGGCTACACCTTC

d_gene: TRBD2
j_gene: TRBJ2-2
abundance: -
v_gene: TRBV11-2
CDR3aa: CASSLGLVANTGELFF
CDR3nt: TGTGCCAGCAGCTTGGGACTAGTGGCGAACACCGGGGAGCTGTTTTTT

d_gene: TRBD2
j_gene: TRBJ2-7
abundance: few
v_gene: TRBV2
CDR3aa: CASNSQRGYYEQYF
CDR3nt: TGTGCCAGCAACTCTCAGCGGGGCTACTACGAGCAGTACTTC

d_gene: -
j_gene: TRBJ2-2
abundance: -
v_gene: TRBV19
CDR3aa: CASSIGPDTGELFF
CDR3nt: TGTGCCAGTAGTATCGGGCCAGACACCGGGGAGCTGTTTTTT

d_gene: -
j_gene: TRBJ2-7
abundance: few
v_gene: TRBV28
CDR3aa: CASSFKRLYGYEQYF
CDR3nt: TGTGCCAGCAGTTTCAAGCGACTCTACGGGTACGAGCAGTACTTC

d_gene: -
j_gene: TRBJ2-1
abundance: few
v_gene: TRBV2
CDR3aa: CASSESYNEQFF
CDR3nt: TGTGCCAGCAGTGAATCATACAATGAGCAGTTCTTC

d_gene: TRBD2
j_gene: TRBJ2-7
abundance: -
v_gene: TRBV5-6
CDR3aa: CASSLGVGTSGSSYEQYF
CDR3nt: TGTGCCAGCAGCCTGGGTGTTGGGACTAGCGGGAGTAGCTACGAGCAGTACTTC

d_gene: -
j_gene: TRBJ2-7
abundance: -
v_gene: TRBV7-6
CDR3aa: CASSLNFKDSSEEQYF
CDR3nt: TGTGCCAGCAGCTTAAACTTTAAGGACTCAAGTGAGGAGCAGTACTTC